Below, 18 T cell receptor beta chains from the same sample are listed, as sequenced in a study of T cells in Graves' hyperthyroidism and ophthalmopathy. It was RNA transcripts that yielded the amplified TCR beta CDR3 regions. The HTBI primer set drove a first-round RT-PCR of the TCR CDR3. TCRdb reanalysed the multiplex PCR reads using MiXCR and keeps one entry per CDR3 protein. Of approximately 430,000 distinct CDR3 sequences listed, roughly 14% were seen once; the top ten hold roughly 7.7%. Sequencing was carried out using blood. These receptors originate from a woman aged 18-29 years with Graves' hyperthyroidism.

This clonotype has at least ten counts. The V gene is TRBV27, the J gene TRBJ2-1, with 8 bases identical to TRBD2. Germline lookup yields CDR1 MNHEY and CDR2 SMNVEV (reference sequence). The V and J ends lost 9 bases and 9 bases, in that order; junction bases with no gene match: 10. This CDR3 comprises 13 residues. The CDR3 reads CASRVGGASEQFF. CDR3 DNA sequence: TGTGCCAGTAGGGTCGGGGGGGCAAGTGAGCAGTTCTTC.

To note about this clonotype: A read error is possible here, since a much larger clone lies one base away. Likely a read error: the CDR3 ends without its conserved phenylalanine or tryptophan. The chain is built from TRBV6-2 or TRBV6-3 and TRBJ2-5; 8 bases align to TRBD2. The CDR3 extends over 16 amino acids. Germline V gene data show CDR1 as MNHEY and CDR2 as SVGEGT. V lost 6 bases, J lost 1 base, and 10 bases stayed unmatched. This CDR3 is CASSPPGLEGQETQYL. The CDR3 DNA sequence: TGTGCCAGCAGCCCCCCGGGACTAGAGGGCCAAGAGACCCAGTACCTC.

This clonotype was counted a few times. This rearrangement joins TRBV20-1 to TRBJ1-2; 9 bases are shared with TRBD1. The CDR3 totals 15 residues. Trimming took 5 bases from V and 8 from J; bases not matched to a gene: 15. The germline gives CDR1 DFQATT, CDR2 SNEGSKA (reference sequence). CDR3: CSAHNYGQGSGGYTF. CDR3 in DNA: TGCAGTGCTCATAACTACGGACAGGGGTCAGGAGGCTACACCTTC.

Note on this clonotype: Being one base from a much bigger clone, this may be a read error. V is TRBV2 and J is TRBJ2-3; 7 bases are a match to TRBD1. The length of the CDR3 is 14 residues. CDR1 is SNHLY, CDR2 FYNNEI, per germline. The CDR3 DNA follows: TGTGCCAGCGGTGACAGGGTGCCAGCAGATACGCAGTATTTT. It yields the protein CASGDRVPADTQYF.

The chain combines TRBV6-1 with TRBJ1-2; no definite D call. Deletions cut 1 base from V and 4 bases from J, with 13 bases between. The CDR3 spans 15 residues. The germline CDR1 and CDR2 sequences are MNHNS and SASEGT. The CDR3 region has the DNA TGTGCCAGCAGTGAAGAGTTTTACAGTCTCTATGGCTACACCTTC. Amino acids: CASSEEFYSLYGYTF.

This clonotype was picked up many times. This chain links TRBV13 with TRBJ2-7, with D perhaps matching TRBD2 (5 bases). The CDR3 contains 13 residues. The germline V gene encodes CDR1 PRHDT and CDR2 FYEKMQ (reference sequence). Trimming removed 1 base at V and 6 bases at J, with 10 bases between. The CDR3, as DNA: TGTGCCAGCAGCTTAGAGGTCGGGGTCGAGCAGTACTTC. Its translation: CASSLEVGVEQYF.

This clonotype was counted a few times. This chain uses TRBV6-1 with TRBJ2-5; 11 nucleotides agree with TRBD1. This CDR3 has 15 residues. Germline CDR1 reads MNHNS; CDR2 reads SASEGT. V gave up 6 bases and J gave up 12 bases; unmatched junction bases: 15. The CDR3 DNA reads TGTGCCAGCAGGACGGGAGGGAGGACAGGGGGCTCGGAGTACTTC. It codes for CASRTGGRTGGSEYF.

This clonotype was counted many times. Here the CDR3 DNA reads TGTGCCAGCAGTAAACTAGCGGGAGACCACAATGAGCAGTTCTTC. It encodes CASSKLAGDHNEQFF. The genes are TRBV6-1 and TRBJ2-1, with 11 bases matching TRBD2. CDR1 is MNHNS, CDR2 SASEGT, per germline. The V gene end was trimmed by 5 bases and the J gene end by 5 bases; junction bases not matched to a gene: 5. The CDR3 is made up of 15 amino acids.

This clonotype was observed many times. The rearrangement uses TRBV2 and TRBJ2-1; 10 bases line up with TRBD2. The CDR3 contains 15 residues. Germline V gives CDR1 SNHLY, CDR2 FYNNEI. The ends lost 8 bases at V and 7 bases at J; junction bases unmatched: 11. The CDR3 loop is CASGPLAGGHNEQFF. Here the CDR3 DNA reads TGTGCCAGCGGACCCTTAGCGGGGGGCCATAATGAGCAGTTCTTC. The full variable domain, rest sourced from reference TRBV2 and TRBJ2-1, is EPEVTQTPSHQVTQMGQEVILRCVPISNHLYFYWYRQILGQKVEFLVSFYNNEISEKSEIFDDQFSVERPDGSNFTLKIRSTKLEDSAMYFCASGPLAGGHNEQFFGPGTRLTVL.

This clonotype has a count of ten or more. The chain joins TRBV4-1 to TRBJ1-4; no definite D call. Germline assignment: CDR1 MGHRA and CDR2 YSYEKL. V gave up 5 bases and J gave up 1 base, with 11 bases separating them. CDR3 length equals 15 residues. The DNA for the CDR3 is TGCGCCAGCAGCGCGACTCGCGTAACTAATGAAAAACTGTTTTTT. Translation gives CASSATRVTNEKLFF.

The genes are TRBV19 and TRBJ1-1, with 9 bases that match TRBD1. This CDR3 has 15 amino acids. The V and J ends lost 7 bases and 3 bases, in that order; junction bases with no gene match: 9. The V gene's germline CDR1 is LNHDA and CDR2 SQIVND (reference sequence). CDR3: CASTRTDRGDTEAFF. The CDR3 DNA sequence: TGTGCCAGTACCCGAACCGACAGGGGGGACACTGAAGCTTTCTTT. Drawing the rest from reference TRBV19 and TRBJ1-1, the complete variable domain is DGGITQSPKYLFRKEGQNVTLSCEQNLNHDAMYWYRQDPGQGLRLIYYSQIVNDFQKGDIAEGYSVSREKKESFPLTVTSAQKNPTAFYLCASTRTDRGDTEAFFGQGTRLTVV.

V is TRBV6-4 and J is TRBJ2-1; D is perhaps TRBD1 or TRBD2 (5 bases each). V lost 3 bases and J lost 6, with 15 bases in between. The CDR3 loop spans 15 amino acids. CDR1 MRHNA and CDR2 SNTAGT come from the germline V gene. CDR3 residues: CASSDGWGRLNEQFF. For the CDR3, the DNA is TGTGCCAGCAGTGATGGGTGGGGACGGCTCAATGAGCAGTTCTTC.

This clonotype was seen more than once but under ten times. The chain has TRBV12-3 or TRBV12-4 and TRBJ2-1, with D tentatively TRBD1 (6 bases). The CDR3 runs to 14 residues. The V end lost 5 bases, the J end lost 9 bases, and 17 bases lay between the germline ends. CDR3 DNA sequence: TGTGCCAGCAGTCCAGGGGACCACCGGGGTGAGCAGTTCTTC. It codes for CASSPGDHRGEQFF.

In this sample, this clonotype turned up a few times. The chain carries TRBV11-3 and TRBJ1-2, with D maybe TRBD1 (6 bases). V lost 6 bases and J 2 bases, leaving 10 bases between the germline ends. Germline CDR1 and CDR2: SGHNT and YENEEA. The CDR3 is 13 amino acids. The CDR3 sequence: CASSWQGNYGYTF. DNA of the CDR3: TGTGCCAGCAGTTGGCAGGGGAACTATGGCTACACCTTC.

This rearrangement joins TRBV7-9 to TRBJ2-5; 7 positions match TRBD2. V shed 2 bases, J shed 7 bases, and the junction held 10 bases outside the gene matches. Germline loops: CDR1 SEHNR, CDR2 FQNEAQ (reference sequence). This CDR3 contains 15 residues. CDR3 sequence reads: CASSLPAGDTRTQYF. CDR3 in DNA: TGTGCCAGCAGCTTACCGGCGGGGGATACGAGGACCCAGTACTTC.

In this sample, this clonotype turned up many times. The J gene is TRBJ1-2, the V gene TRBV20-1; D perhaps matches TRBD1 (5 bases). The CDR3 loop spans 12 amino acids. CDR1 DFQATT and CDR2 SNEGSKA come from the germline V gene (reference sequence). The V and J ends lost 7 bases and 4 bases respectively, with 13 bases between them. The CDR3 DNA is TGCAGTGTCACTCTGGGGGTCTATGGCTACACCTTC. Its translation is CSVTLGVYGYTF.

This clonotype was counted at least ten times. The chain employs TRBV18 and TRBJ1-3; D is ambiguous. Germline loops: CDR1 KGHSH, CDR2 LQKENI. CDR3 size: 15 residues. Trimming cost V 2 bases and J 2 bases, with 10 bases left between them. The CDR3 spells CASSPAIGAGNTIYF. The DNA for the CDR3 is TGTGCCAGCTCACCAGCAATCGGGGCTGGAAACACCATATATTTT.

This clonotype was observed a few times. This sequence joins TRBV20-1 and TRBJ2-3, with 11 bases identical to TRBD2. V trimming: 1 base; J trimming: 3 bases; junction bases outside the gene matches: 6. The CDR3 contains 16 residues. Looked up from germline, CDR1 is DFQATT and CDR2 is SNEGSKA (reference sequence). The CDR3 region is CSARGSGRARTDTQYF. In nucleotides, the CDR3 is TGCAGTGCTAGAGGTAGCGGGAGGGCACGGACAGATACGCAGTATTTT.